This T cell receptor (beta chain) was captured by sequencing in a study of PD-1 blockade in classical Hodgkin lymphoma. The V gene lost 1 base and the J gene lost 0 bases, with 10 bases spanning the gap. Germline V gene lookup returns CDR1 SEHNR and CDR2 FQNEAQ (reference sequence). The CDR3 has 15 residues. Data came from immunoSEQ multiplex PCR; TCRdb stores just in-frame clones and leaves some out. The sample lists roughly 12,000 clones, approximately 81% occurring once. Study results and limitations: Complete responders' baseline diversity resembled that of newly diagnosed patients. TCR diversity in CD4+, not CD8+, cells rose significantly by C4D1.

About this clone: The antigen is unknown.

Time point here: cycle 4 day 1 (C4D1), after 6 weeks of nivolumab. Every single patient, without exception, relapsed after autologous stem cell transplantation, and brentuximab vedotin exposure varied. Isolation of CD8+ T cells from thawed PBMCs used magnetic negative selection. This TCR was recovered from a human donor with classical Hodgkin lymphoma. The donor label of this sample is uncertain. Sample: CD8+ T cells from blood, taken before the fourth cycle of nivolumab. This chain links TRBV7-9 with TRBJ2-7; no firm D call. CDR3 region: CASSLEALSSYEQYF. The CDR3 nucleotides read TGTGCCAGCAGCTTAGAGGCTCTGAGCTCCTACGAGCAGTACTTC.